A single sample gave rise to the 19 T cell receptor beta chains below, sequenced in a study of blood T cell repertoires in COVID-19 (dated by TCRdb to 2018 to 2020). Library construction relied on the immunoSEQ multiplex PCR assay. Imported from immuneACCESS, the table was reduced by TCRdb to in-frame sequences with V and J called. These copies leave out some clones; in studies compared against another copy, an unresolved V gene accounts for under half, and the cause of the remainder is not known. In this sample the table shows more than 300,000 clones, approximately 87% of which occur a single time. The ten largest clones represent roughly 10% of the sample. The sample taken for sequencing was peripheral blood. The receptors here all came from a woman aged 25 to 45 with COVID-19, enrolled during active disease.

The chain links TRBV20-1 to TRBJ1-2; D is undetermined. This CDR3 is 14 amino acids long. The germline gives CDR1 DFQATT, CDR2 SNEGSKA (reference sequence). The ends were cut back, 3 bases at V and 4 bases at J, with 15 bases in the middle. The CDR3 DNA reads TGCAGTGCTAGTAGCCCGGTGGCGGTCTATGGCTACACCTTC. It specifies CSASSPVAVYGYTF.

The chain has TRBV11-2 and TRBJ2-7; the D gene is possibly TRBD1 (5 bases). Germline loops: CDR1 SGHAT, CDR2 FQNNGV. The length of the CDR3 is 16 residues. Trimming left V 2 bases short and J 0 bases short, with 14 bases between. CDR3 loop: CASSLLGRTTSYEQYF. The DNA for the CDR3 is TGTGCCAGCAGCTTATTAGGGCGGACAACCTCCTACGAGCAGTACTTC.

J is TRBJ2-1 and V is TRBV5-4; a possible D gene is TRBD1 (6 bases). This CDR3 is built from 14 residues. Germline-derived CDR1 and CDR2 are SGHNT and YYREEE (reference sequence). V was shortened by 0 bases and J by 3 bases, with 7 bases between the two germline ends. CDR3 bases: TGTGCCAGCAGCTTGGGGGGGCTCTACAATGAGCAGTTCTTC. Translation: CASSLGGLYNEQFF. Looking up the rest from reference TRBV5-4 and TRBJ2-1 gives the full variable domain: ETGVTQSPTHLIKTRGQQVTLRCSSQSGHNTVSWYQQALGQGPQFIFQYYREEENGRGNFPPRFSGLQFPNYSSELNVNALELDDSALYLCASSLGGLYNEQFFGPGTRLTVL.

The chain is built from TRBV18 and TRBJ2-5; 12 bases line up with TRBD2. CDR1 KGHSH and CDR2 LQKENI come from the germline V gene. The V segment lost 3 bases and the J segment 2 bases; nucleotides outside the gene matches: 7. CDR3 length equals 17 residues. The CDR3 sequence is CASSPLAGGPEQETQYF. The CDR3 nucleotides are TGTGCCAGCTCACCCCTAGCGGGAGGGCCGGAACAAGAGACCCAGTACTTC.

The chain recombines TRBV3-1 (or the pseudogene TRBV3-2) with TRBJ2-5; 10 nucleotides match TRBD1. The germline V gene has CDR1 LGHDT and CDR2 YNNKEL (reference sequence). This CDR3 contains 14 residues. The trim removed 8 bases at V and 2 bases at J, leaving 5 bases unmatched. The CDR3 bases are TGTGCCAGCCTGGACAGGGGGATGCAAGAGACCCAGTACTTC. Protein product: CASLDRGMQETQYF.

V usage is TRBV3-1 (or the pseudogene TRBV3-2) and J usage is TRBJ1-1, with D unresolved. Trimming left V 2 bases short and J 4 bases short, with 8 bases between. The germline CDR1 and CDR2 sequences are LGHDT and YNNKEL (reference sequence). The CDR3 totals 13 residues. The CDR3 reads CASSQNPSTEAFF. The CDR3 DNA sequence: TGTGCCAGCAGCCAAAATCCTAGCACTGAAGCTTTCTTT.

V is TRBV28 and J is TRBJ2-3; no definite D call. Germline lookup yields CDR1 MDHEN and CDR2 SYDVKM. This CDR3 comprises 11 residues. Between the trimmed V and J ends, which lost 10 bases and 4 bases, there was a span of 9 bases. This CDR3 is CATSPADTQYF. CDR3 nucleotide sequence: TGTGCCACCTCCCCCGCAGATACGCAGTATTTT.

The J gene is TRBJ2-3, the V gene TRBV27, with D tentatively TRBD1 (6 bases). Germline lookup yields CDR1 MNHEY and CDR2 SMNVEV (reference sequence). The CDR3 totals 13 residues. Trimming stripped 6 bases from V and 0 bases from J, with 7 bases between. CDR3 residues: CASRDRSTDTQYF. The CDR3 coding sequence is TGTGCCAGCAGGGACAGAAGCACAGATACGCAGTATTTT.

Of note for this clone: This sample also contains other DNA sequences that code for the same CDR3. The rearrangement joins TRBV4-1 to TRBJ1-6; TRBD1 matches at 8 bases. The V gene's germline CDR1 is MGHRA and CDR2 YSYEKL. The CDR3 extends over 16 amino acids. Trimming removed 3 bases from V and 5 bases from J; junction bases left unmatched: 6. The DNA of the CDR3 is TGCGCCAGCAGCCAGGTTGGACAGGGCGATAATTCACCCCTCCACTTT. Protein product: CASSQVGQGDNSPLHF.

The chain carries TRBV14 and TRBJ2-3; D may be TRBD2 (5 bases). The CDR3 length is 17 residues. Trimming stripped 4 bases from V and 4 bases from J, with 21 bases between. Germline CDR1 is SGHDN and CDR2 is FVKESK. This CDR3 is CASSPLDMWERSDTQYF. Written as DNA, the CDR3 is TGTGCCAGCAGCCCCCTGGATATGTGGGAGAGGTCAGATACGCAGTATTTT.

CDR3 region: CSASGLAGLLYEQYF. DNA for the CDR3: TGCAGTGCTAGTGGGCTAGCGGGATTACTATACGAGCAGTACTTC. The chain has TRBV20-1 and TRBJ2-7, with 9 bases fitting TRBD2. The CDR3 extends over 15 amino acids. Germline loops: CDR1 DFQATT, CDR2 SNEGSKA (reference sequence). J lost 4 bases, V lost 3 bases, and 10 bases had no gene match.

The chain has TRBV10-2 and TRBJ2-4; D is unclear. The germline gives CDR1 WSHSY, CDR2 SAAADI. V was trimmed by 4 bases and J by 0 bases, leaving 7 bases between them. The CDR3 consists of 14 residues. CDR3 region: CASSVDLAKNIQYF. The CDR3, as DNA: TGCGCCAGCAGTGTTGACTTAGCCAAAAACATTCAGTACTTC.

The chain has TRBV28 and TRBJ1-5; 11 bases map to TRBD1. Unmatched junction bases numbered 12, after V lost 5 bases and J lost 9 bases. In germline, CDR1 is MDHEN, CDR2 SYDVKM. The CDR3 extends over 16 amino acids. The CDR3: CASSPPDRGRFVPQHF. DNA for the CDR3: TGTGCCAGCAGTCCGCCGGACAGGGGGCGGTTTGTGCCCCAGCATTTT. The entire variable domain, with the rest obtained from reference TRBV28 and TRBJ1-5, is as follows: DVKVTQSSRYLVKRTGEKVFLECVQDMDHENMFWYRQDPGLGLRLIYFSYDVKMKEKGDIPEGYSVSREKKERFSLILESASTNQTSMYLCASSPPDRGRFVPQHFGDGTRLSIL.

V and J are TRBV6-2 or TRBV6-3 and TRBJ2-1, with D unresolved. The CDR3 runs to 13 residues. Trimming cost V 2 bases and J 7 bases, with 9 bases left between them. CDR1 MNHEY and CDR2 SVGEGT come from the germline V gene. The CDR3 DNA reads as TGTGCCAGCAGTTACCCCCAGTTTAATGAGCAGTTCTTC. It encodes CASSYPQFNEQFF.

This rearrangement joins TRBV11-2 to TRBJ2-6, with D possibly being TRBD2 (5 bases). There are 15 residues in the CDR3. Trimming shortened V by 5 bases and J by 0 bases, and 8 bases separated the two germline ends. Germline CDR1 is SGHAT and CDR2 is FQNNGV. The CDR3 reads CASSITSSGANVLTF. The DNA for the CDR3 is TGTGCCAGCAGCATCACTAGCTCTGGGGCCAACGTCCTGACTTTC.

V is TRBV5-1 and J is TRBJ1-4, with 7 positions matching TRBD1. V lost 0 bases to trimming and J lost 7 bases; unmatched junction nucleotides: 3. The V gene's germline CDR1 is SGHRS and CDR2 YFSETQ. The CDR3 has 14 amino acids. The CDR3 bases are TGCGCCAGCAGCTTGGGACAGGGAGGTGAAAAACTGTTTTTT. Protein: CASSLGQGGEKLFF.

The CDR3 bases are TGTGCCAGCAGTAAAGGGGGTCAGCCCCAGCATTTT. Translated: CASSKGGQPQHF. The chain combines TRBV28 with TRBJ1-5; tentatively, D is TRBD1 (6 bases). Trimming shortened V by 5 bases and J by 6 bases, and 8 bases separated the two germline ends. CDR1 and CDR2 (germline): MDHEN, SYDVKM. The CDR3 contains 12 residues.

CDR3 sequence: CASSPRGAGVRGNTIYF. The CDR3 nucleotides read TGTGCCAGCAGTCCTAGGGGAGCAGGGGTAAGGGGAAACACCATATATTTT. The chain carries TRBV28 and TRBJ1-3, with D possibly being TRBD1 (6 bases). The germline V gene encodes CDR1 MDHEN and CDR2 SYDVKM. CDR3 length: 17 residues. Trimming left V 5 bases short and J 4 bases short, with 21 bases between.

The chain has TRBV5-4 and TRBJ1-6; 10 nucleotides align to TRBD1. Germline V gene sequence: CDR1 SGHNT, CDR2 YYREEE (reference sequence). The CDR3 spans 14 residues. The V and J ends lost 4 bases and 9 bases, in that order; junction bases with no gene match: 4. The DNA for the CDR3 is TGTGCCAGCAGCCTCCGGGACAGGGGTTCACCCCTCCACTTT. Its translation: CASSLRDRGSPLHF.